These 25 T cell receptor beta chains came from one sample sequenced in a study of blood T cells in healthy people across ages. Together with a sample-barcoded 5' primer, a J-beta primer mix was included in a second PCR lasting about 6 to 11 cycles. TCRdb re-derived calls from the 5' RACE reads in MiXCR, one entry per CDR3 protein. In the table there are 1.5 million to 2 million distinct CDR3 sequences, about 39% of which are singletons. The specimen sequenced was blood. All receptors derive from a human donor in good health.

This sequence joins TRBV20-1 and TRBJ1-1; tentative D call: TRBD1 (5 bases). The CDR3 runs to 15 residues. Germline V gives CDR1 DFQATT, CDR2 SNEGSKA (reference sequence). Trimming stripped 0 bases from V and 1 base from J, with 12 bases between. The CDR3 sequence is CSARDIGTENTEAFF. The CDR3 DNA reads TGCAGTGCTAGAGACATTGGGACGGAGAACACTGAAGCTTTCTTT.

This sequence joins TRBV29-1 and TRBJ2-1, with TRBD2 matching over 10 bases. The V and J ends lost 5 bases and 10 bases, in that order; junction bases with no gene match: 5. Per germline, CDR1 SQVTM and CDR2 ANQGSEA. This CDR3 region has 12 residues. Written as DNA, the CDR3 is TGCAGCGTTAGCGGGGGGGCCAGAGAGCAGTTCTTC. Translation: CSVSGGAREQFF.

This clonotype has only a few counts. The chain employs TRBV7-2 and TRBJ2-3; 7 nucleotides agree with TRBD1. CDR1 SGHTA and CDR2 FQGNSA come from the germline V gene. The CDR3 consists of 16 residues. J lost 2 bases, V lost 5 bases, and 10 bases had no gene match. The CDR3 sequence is CASSPRQGSFTDTQYF. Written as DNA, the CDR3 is TGTGCCAGCAGCCCTAGACAGGGTTCCTTCACAGATACGCAGTATTTT.

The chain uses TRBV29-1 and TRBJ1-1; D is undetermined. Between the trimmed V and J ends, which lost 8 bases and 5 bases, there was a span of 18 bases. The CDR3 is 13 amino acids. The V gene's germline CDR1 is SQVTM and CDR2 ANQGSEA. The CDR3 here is CSISKAGPTEAFF. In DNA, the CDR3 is TGCAGCATATCGAAGGCAGGCCCAACTGAAGCTTTCTTT.

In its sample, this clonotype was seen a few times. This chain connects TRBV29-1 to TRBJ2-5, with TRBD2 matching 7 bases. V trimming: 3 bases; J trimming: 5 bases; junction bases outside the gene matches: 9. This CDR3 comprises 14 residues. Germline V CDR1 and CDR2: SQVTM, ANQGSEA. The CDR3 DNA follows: TGCAGCGTTGACCTGACTAGCTTCGGGGAGACCCAGTACTTC. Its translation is CSVDLTSFGETQYF. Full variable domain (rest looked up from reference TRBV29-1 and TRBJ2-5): SAVISQKPSRDICQRGTSLTIQCQVDSQVTMMFWYRQQPGQSLTLIATANQGSEATYESGFVIDKFPISRPNLTFSTLTVSNMSPEDSSIYLCSVDLTSFGETQYFGPGTRLLVL.

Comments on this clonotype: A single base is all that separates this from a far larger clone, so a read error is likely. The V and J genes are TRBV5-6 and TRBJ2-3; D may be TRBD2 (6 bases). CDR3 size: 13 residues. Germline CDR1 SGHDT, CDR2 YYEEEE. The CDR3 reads CASSLTSTDTLYF. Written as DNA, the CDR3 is TGTGCCAGCAGCTTAACTAGCACAGATACGCTGTATTTT.

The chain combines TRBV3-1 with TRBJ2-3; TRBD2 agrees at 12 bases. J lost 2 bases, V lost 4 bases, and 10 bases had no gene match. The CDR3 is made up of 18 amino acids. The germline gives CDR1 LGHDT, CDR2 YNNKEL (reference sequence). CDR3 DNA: TGTGCCAGCAGCCTCGGACTAGCGGGGATCAAAGCCACAGATACGCAGTATTTT. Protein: CASSLGLAGIKATDTQYF.

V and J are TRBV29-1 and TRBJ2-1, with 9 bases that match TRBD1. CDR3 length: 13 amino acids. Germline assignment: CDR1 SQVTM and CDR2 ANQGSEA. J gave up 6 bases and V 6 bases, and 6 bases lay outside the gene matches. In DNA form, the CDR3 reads TGCAGCGTCGGACAGGGGTTTGCCAATGAGCAGTTCTTC. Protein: CSVGQGFANEQFF.

CDR3 sequence (DNA): TGTGCCAGCAGCTACGGAGCGGAGTACAATGAGCAGTTCTTC. Protein product: CASSYGAEYNEQFF. The rearrangement links TRBV9 to TRBJ2-1; D perhaps matches TRBD2 (5 bases). The CDR3 loop spans 14 amino acids. Trimming left V 4 bases short and J 4 bases short, with 12 bases between. Germline CDR1 and CDR2: SGDLS and YYNGEE.

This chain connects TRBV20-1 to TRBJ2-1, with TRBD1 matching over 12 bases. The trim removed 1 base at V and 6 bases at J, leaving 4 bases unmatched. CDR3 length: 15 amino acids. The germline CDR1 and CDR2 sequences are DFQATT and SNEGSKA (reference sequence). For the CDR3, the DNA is TGCAGTGCTAGAGCCCGGGACAGGGGGCTCAATGAGCAGTTCTTC. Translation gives CSARARDRGLNEQFF.

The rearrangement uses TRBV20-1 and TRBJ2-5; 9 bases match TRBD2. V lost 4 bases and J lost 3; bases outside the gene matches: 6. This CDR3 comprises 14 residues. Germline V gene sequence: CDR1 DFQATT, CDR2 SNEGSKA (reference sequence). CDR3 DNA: TGCAGTGCTATTTATCTAGCGGGGAAAGAGACCCAGTACTTC. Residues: CSAIYLAGKETQYF.

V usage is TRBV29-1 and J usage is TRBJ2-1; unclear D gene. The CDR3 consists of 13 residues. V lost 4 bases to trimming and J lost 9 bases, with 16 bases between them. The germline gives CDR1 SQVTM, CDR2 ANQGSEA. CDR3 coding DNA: TGCAGCGTTGGCGGTCGTCGGCGTAGTGAGCAGTTCTTC. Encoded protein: CSVGGRRRSEQFF.

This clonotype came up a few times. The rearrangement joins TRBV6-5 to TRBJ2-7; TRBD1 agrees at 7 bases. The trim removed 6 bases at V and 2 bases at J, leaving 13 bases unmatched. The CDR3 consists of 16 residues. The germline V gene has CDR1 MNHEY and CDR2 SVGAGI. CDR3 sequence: CASSPTGTAYAYEQYF. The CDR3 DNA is TGTGCCAGCAGCCCTACCGGGACAGCTTACGCCTACGAGCAGTACTTC.

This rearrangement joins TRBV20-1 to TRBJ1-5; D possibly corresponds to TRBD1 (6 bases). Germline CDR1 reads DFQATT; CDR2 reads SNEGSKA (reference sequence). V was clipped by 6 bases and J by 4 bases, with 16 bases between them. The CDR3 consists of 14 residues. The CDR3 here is CSALGGNSNQPQHF. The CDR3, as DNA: TGCAGTGCCCTAGGGGGGAATTCTAATCAGCCCCAGCATTTT.

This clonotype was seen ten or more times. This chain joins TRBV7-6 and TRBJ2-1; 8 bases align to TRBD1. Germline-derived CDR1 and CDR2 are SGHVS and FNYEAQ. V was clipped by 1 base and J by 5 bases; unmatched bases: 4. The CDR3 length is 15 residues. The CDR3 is CASSLGTGLNNEQFF. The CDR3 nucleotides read TGTGCCAGCAGCTTAGGGACAGGGCTCAACAATGAGCAGTTCTTC.

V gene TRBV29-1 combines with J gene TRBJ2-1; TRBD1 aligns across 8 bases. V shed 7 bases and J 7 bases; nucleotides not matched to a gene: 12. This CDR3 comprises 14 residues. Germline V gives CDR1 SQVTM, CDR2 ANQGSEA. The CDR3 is CSGGWTGKTNEQFF. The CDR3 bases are TGCAGCGGTGGATGGACAGGGAAAACGAATGAGCAGTTCTTC.

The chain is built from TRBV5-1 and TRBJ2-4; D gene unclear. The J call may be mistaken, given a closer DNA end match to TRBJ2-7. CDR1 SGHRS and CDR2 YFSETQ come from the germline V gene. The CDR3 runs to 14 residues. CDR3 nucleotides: TGCGCCAGCAGCCTCCCATCTAGTTCCGGCGAGCAGTACTTC. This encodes CASSLPSSSGEQYF.

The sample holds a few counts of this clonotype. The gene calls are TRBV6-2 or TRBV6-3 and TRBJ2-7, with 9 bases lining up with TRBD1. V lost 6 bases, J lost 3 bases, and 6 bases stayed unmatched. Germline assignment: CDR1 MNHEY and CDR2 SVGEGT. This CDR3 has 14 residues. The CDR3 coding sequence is TGTGCCAGCAGAGGAGGGACAGGGAACTACGAGCAGTACTTC. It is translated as CASRGGTGNYEQYF.

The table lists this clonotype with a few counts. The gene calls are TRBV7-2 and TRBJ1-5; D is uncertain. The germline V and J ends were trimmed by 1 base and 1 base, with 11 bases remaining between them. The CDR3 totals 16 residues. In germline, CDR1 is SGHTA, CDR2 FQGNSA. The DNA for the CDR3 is TGTGCCAGCAGCTTAGTTGGCAGACCAAGCAATCAGCCCCAGCATTTT. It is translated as CASSLVGRPSNQPQHF.

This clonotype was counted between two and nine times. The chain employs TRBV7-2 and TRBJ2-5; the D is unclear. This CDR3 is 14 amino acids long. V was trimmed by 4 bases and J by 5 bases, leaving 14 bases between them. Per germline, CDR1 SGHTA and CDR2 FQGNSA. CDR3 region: CASSYVRIEETQYF. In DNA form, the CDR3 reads TGTGCCAGCAGCTACGTCAGGATCGAGGAGACCCAGTACTTC. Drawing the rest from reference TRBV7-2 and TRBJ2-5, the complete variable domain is GAGVSQSPSNKVTEKGKDVELRCDPISGHTALYWYRQSLGQGLEFLIYFQGNSAPDKSGLPSDRFSAERTGGSVSTLTIQRTQQEDSAVYLCASSYVRIEETQYFGPGTRLLVL.

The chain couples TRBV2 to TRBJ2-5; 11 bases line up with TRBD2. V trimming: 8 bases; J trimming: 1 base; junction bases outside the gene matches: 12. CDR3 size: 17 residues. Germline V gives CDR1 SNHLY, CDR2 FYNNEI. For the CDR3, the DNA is TGTGCCAGCCTTCTAGCGGGGGGCCCTATACCCCAAGAGACCCAGTACTTC. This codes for CASLLAGGPIPQETQYF.

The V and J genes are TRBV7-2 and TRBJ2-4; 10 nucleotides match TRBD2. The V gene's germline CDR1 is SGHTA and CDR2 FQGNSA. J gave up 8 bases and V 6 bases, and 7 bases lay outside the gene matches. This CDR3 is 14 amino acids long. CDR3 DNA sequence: TGTGCCAGCAGATCAAGCGGGGGGGCCCACATTCAGTACTTC. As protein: CASRSSGGAHIQYF.

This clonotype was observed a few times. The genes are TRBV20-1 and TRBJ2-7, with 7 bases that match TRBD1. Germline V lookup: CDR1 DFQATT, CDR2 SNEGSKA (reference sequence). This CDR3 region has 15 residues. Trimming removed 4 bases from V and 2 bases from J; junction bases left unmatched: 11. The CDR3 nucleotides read TGCAGTGCTACCCGTTGGGACAGCAAAACCTACGAGCAGTACTTC. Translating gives CSATRWDSKTYEQYF.

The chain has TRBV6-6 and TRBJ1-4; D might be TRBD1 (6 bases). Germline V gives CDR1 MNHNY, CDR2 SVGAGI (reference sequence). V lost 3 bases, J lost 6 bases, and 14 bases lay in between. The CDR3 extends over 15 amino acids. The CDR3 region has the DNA TGTGCCAGCAGTTATGGCCTCGAGGGGGATGAAAAACTGTTTTTT. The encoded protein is CASSYGLEGDEKLFF.

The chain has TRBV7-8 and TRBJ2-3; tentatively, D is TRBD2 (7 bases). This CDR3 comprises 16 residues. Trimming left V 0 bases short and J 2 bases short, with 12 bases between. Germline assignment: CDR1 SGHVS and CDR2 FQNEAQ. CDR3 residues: CASSLAGGRPTDTQYF. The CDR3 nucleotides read TGTGCCAGCAGCTTAGCGGGGGGGCGACCCACAGATACGCAGTATTTT.